This T cell receptor beta chain was found in a study of beta chain features in type 1 diabetes. Study-level points and caveats: A moderate, significant TCRB CDR3 shortening appeared in type 1 diabetes across four CD4+ subsets. Insertions at VDJ junctions were less frequent in type 1 diabetes patients. These patients also deleted more nucleotides at the same junctions.

V gave up 1 base and J gave up 2 bases, with 9 bases separating them. CDR3 size: 16 residues. Germline lookup yields CDR1 SGHVS and CDR2 FNYEAQ. Since all of the isolated RNA was reverse transcribed, expressed TCRB transcripts were what got sequenced. The table came from immunoSEQ multiplex PCR; TCRdb's copy has only in-frame clones and leaves some out. The repertoire holds approximately 150,000 clones, with about 10% as singletons. This clone was recorded a few times. Its antigen is not identified. The clonotype comes from a man between 18 and 29 years old in good health. What was sequenced was naive CD4+ T cells from blood. J is TRBJ2-6 and V is TRBV7-6; weak D call: TRBD1 (5 bases). CDR3 sequence reads: CASSLVQGAGANVLTF. The CDR3 region has the DNA TGTGCCAGCAGCTTAGTCCAGGGCGCTGGGGCCAACGTCCTGACTTTC.